The 25 T cell receptor beta chains reported below all come from one sample, sequenced in a study of post-analysis software for immune sequencing data. Built from TCR beta cDNA, the libraries had unique molecular identifiers in them. TCRdb reprocessed the PCR reads via MiXCR and lists one record per CDR3 protein. The sample holds approximately 460,000 distinct CDR3 sequences, approximately 46% seen once. What these receptors recognize is not known. General study points: Five TRBV segments, including TRBV5-6, TRBV5-1 and TRBV20-1, were more frequent in patients than controls.

The sample taken for sequencing was blood. The source of these receptors is a girl between 10 and 17 years old with multiple sclerosis.

The J gene is TRBJ1-2, the V gene TRBV7-9; no clear D. Trimming removed 5 bases at V and 6 bases at J, with 19 bases between. The CDR3 is 15 residues long. CDR1 is SEHNR, CDR2 FQNEAQ, per germline (reference sequence). This chain's CDR3 is CASSTLSRTYNGYTF. DNA for the CDR3: TGTGCCAGCAGCACCCTTTCCCGGACTTACAATGGCTACACCTTC.

This clonotype turned up a few times. V gene TRBV3-1 combines with J gene TRBJ1-2; 8 bases are a match to TRBD1. This CDR3 is 14 amino acids long. Trimming took 0 bases from V and 5 from J; bases not matched to a gene: 2. Germline V lookup: CDR1 LGHDT, CDR2 YNNKEL (reference sequence). The CDR3 sequence: CASSQEDRGYGYTF. In DNA, the CDR3 is TGTGCCAGCAGCCAAGAAGACAGGGGATATGGCTACACCTTC.

This clonotype has a handful of counts. The chain employs TRBV4-2 and TRBJ2-7, with D perhaps TRBD2 (6 bases). The CDR3 length is 18 residues. Germline V gene sequence: CDR1 LGHNA, CDR2 YNFKEQ. Trimming shortened V by 3 bases and J by 3 bases, and 24 bases separated the two germline ends. The CDR3 coding sequence is TGTGCCAGCAGCCATCACCAAATCCCATACCGGGACTTCTACGAGCAGTACTTC. It translates to CASSHHQIPYRDFYEQYF.

This clonotype was counted a few times. This chain connects TRBV9 to TRBJ2-1; possibly TRBD2 for D (6 bases). The germline V and J ends were trimmed by 4 bases and 6 bases, with 14 bases remaining between them. The germline gives CDR1 SGDLS, CDR2 YYNGEE. The CDR3 runs 14 residues. The CDR3 DNA reads TGTGCCAGCAGCCTTAGCGGCAACAGCAATGAGCAGTTCTTC. This sequence encodes CASSLSGNSNEQFF.

The chain is built from TRBV4-2 and TRBJ1-2, with D possibly matching TRBD1 (5 bases). V lost 4 bases and J 7 bases, leaving 16 bases between the germline ends. CDR1 is LGHNA and CDR2 is YNFKEQ in the germline V gene. CDR3 length equals 14 residues. The chain's CDR3 is CASSLPQGARGYTF. CDR3 coding DNA: TGTGCCAGCAGCCTGCCGCAGGGAGCTCGTGGCTACACCTTC.

The chain combines TRBV6-1 with TRBJ2-3; D may be TRBD1 or TRBD2 (6 bases each). CDR3 length equals 15 residues. Trimming shortened V by 3 bases and J by 0 bases, and 10 bases separated the two germline ends. Germline V gene sequence: CDR1 MNHNS, CDR2 SASEGT. DNA for the CDR3: TGTGCCAGCAGTGAGGGGGGCCCTAGCACAGATACGCAGTATTTT. This sequence encodes CASSEGGPSTDTQYF.

This clonotype came up a few times. The rearrangement uses TRBV4-2 and TRBJ2-3; D is perhaps TRBD2 (5 bases). The CDR3 is 15 residues long. Trimming shortened V by 0 bases and J by 0 bases, and 7 bases separated the two germline ends. Germline values: CDR1 LGHNA, CDR2 YNFKEQ. The CDR3 spells CASSQEWESTDTQYF. CDR3 sequence (DNA): TGTGCCAGCAGCCAAGAGTGGGAGAGCACAGATACGCAGTATTTT.

The V and J genes are TRBV5-1 and TRBJ2-5; D might be TRBD1 (5 bases). There are 14 residues in the CDR3. V lost 3 bases, J lost 2 bases, and 11 bases lay in between. The germline V gene has CDR1 SGHRS and CDR2 YFSETQ. DNA for the CDR3: TGCGCCAGCAGCTCCTACAGGATACAAGAGACCCAGTACTTC. As protein: CASSSYRIQETQYF.

This chain links TRBV28 with TRBJ2-5, with TRBD2 matching 15 bases. The CDR3 has 18 residues. CDR1 MDHEN and CDR2 SYDVKM come from the germline V gene. After removal of 1 base from V and 5 bases from J, the junction contained 8 bases not matched to a gene. CDR3 protein: CASSLSGTSGRTGETQYF. The DNA for the CDR3 is TGTGCCAGCAGTTTATCCGGGACTAGCGGGAGGACTGGTGAGACCCAGTACTTC.

The chain is built from TRBV6-6 and TRBJ2-7, with 8 positions matching TRBD1. Unmatched junction bases numbered 7, after V lost 3 bases and J lost 3 bases. Germline V lookup: CDR1 MNHNY, CDR2 SVGAGI (reference sequence). This CDR3 has 15 residues. CDR3 DNA: TGTGCCAGCAGTTATTACGACAGGGGTTTCTACGAGCAGTACTTC. As protein: CASSYYDRGFYEQYF.

This clonotype was seen a handful of times. CDR3 protein: CASSLEVNSYEQYF. CDR3 nucleotides: TGTGCCAGCAGCTTAGAAGTAAACTCCTACGAGCAGTACTTC. The V call is TRBV11-2, the J call TRBJ2-7; D remains ambiguous. Germline V gene sequence: CDR1 SGHAT, CDR2 FQNNGV. The CDR3 length is 14 residues. The germline V and J ends were trimmed by 0 bases and 0 bases, with 6 bases remaining between them.

V gene TRBV9 combines with J gene TRBJ2-1, with a tentative D call TRBD1 (5 bases). In germline, CDR1 is SGDLS, CDR2 YYNGEE. The CDR3 runs to 15 residues. V lost 4 bases to trimming and J lost 2 bases, with 13 bases between them. Here the CDR3 DNA reads TGTGCCAGCAGCACTCAGGGAAACGCCTACAATGAGCAGTTCTTC. Its translation: CASSTQGNAYNEQFF.

This CDR3 is CASSLTSAGTSYNEQFF. The DNA of the CDR3 is TGTGCCAGCAGCTTAACCAGTGCTGGAACTTCCTACAATGAGCAGTTCTTC. The chain uses TRBV7-3 and TRBJ2-1; D gene unclear. Deletions cut 0 bases from V and 1 base from J, with 13 bases between. CDR3 size: 17 residues. CDR1 and CDR2 (germline): SGHTA, FQGTGA. The entire variable domain, with the rest obtained from reference TRBV7-3 and TRBJ2-1, is as follows: GAGVSQTPSNKVTEKGKYVELRCDPISGHTALYWYRQSLGQGPEFLIYFQGTGAADDSGLPNDRFFAVRPEGSVSTLKIQRTERGDSAVYLCASSLTSAGTSYNEQFFGPGTRLTVL.

This rearrangement joins TRBV5-1 to TRBJ2-3; a weak D match, TRBD2 (6 bases). CDR1 and CDR2 from the germline V gene are SGHRS and YFSETQ. V lost 0 bases and J 1 base, leaving 15 bases between the germline ends. This CDR3 is 17 amino acids long. CDR3 region: CASSLAVRGYGTDTQYF. As DNA, the CDR3 is TGCGCCAGCAGCTTGGCCGTCCGGGGGTATGGCACAGATACGCAGTATTTT.

The chain has TRBV6-5 and TRBJ1-2, with D maybe TRBD1 (5 bases). Trimming took 7 bases from V and 5 from J, leaving 20 bases between them. This CDR3 is 15 amino acids long. From germline, CDR1 is MNHEY and CDR2 SVGAGI. As DNA, the CDR3 is TGTGCCAGCACCCTAGGAACAGGTCCTAGGTATGGCTACACCTTC. Translation: CASTLGTGPRYGYTF.

In its sample, this clonotype was seen a few times. The chain employs TRBV5-1 and TRBJ2-4; 7 nucleotides agree with TRBD2. The J call is uncertain, as TRBJ2-7 better fits the DNA end. In germline, CDR1 is SGHRS, CDR2 YFSETQ. The CDR3 extends over 15 amino acids. Here the CDR3 reads CASSPRRAGVYEQYF. DNA for the CDR3: TGCGCCAGCAGCCCCCGAAGGGCGGGAGTCTACGAGCAGTACTTC.

The J gene is TRBJ1-5, the V gene TRBV20-1; D is undetermined. CDR3 length: 14 amino acids. Germline-derived CDR1 and CDR2 are DFQATT and SNEGSKA (reference sequence). Trimming shortened V by 3 bases and J by 2 bases, and 11 bases separated the two germline ends. In nucleotides, the CDR3 is TGCAGTGCTAGTCCCGGGAGGGGCAATCAGCCCCAGCATTTT. It is translated as CSASPGRGNQPQHF.

The genes are TRBV3-1 and TRBJ2-3; D call uncertain. Germline-derived CDR1 and CDR2 are LGHDT and YNNKEL (reference sequence). Trimming removed 6 bases at V and 3 bases at J, with 4 bases between. The CDR3 sequence is 11 residues long. CDR3 amino acids: CASRGTDTQYF. The CDR3 DNA reads TGTGCCAGCAGGGGAACAGATACGCAGTATTTT.

As concerns this clonotype: At one end, the junction sequence differs from germline, possibly due to a read error. The genes are TRBV5-6 and TRBJ2-3; 7 bases match TRBD1. The germline V gene has CDR1 SGHDT and CDR2 YYEEEE. The CDR3 consists of 14 residues. CDR3 protein: CAGSWDSYTDTQYF. The CDR3 DNA reads as TGTGCCGGCAGCTGGGACAGTTACACAGATACGCAGTATTTT. The variable domain in full, with the rest retrieved from reference TRBV5-6 and TRBJ2-3, is DAGVTQSPTHLIKTRGQQVTLRCSPKSGHDTVSWYQQALGQGPQFIFQYYEEEERQRGNFPDRFSGHQFPNYSSELNVNALLLGDSALYLCAGSWDSYTDTQYFGPGTRLTVL.

The CDR3 coding sequence is TGTGCCAGCAGACCAGGCTCTGGGGACACTGAAGCTTTCTTT. This gives the protein CASRPGSGDTEAFF. This chain links TRBV25-1 with TRBJ1-1; unclear D gene. CDR1 is MGHDK and CDR2 is SYGVNS in the germline V gene. Trimming took 6 bases from V and 3 from J, leaving 14 bases between them. This CDR3 has 14 amino acids.

The chain uses TRBV28 and TRBJ1-1; D uncertain. This CDR3 has 15 amino acids. Per the germline V gene, CDR1 is MDHEN and CDR2 is SYDVKM. With 6 bases removed from V and 0 bases from J, the gap between germline ends came to 14 bases. The CDR3 sequence is CASSAPPIMNTEAFF. In nucleotides, the CDR3 is TGTGCCAGCAGCGCGCCTCCCATTATGAACACTGAAGCTTTCTTT.

The chain employs TRBV6-5 and TRBJ2-7; 11 nucleotides match TRBD1. The CDR3 is 14 residues long. In germline, CDR1 is MNHEY, CDR2 SVGAGI. Trimming cost V 2 bases and J 6 bases; bases outside gene matches: 3. CDR3 in amino acids: CASSYGQGAIEQYF. The CDR3 nucleotides are TGTGCCAGCAGTTACGGACAGGGGGCTATCGAGCAGTACTTC.

The J gene is TRBJ1-2, the V gene TRBV28, with D possibly being TRBD1 (5 bases). The CDR3 length is 15 residues. Germline V gene data show CDR1 as MDHEN and CDR2 as SYDVKM. Trimming took off 5 bases at V and 4 bases at J, with 17 bases between the two ends. The CDR3 DNA is TGTGCCAGCAGTGGTGGGGCGGGGAAAATCTATGGCTACACCTTC. This codes for CASSGGAGKIYGYTF.

Only a few counts were recorded for this clonotype. This chain connects TRBV12-3 or TRBV12-4 to TRBJ2-1; 9 bases agree with TRBD2. This CDR3 spans 13 amino acids. V lost 7 bases and J lost 8; bases outside the gene matches: 6. CDR3 protein: CASKLAGLYEQFF. In DNA, the CDR3 is TGTGCCAGCAAGCTAGCGGGGTTGTATGAGCAGTTCTTC.

This clonotype was counted between two and nine times. This sequence joins TRBV24-1 and TRBJ2-3; D is possibly TRBD1 (6 bases). Trimming removed 3 bases at V and 0 bases at J, with 15 bases between. The germline gives CDR1 KGHDR, CDR2 SFDVKD. The length of the CDR3 is 17 residues. This CDR3 reads CATSDPLQGASTDTQYF. CDR3 bases: TGTGCCACCAGTGATCCGCTACAGGGCGCTAGCACAGATACGCAGTATTTT.